This TCR beta chain was obtained from a study of blood T cells in healthy people across ages. Overall study results and limits: Naive T cell percentage showed a strong correlation with the diversity of TCR beta. Comparison with aged donors showed that long-lived donors had more naive CD4+ cells and higher diversity.

With a J-beta primer mix and a sample-barcoded 5' primer, a second PCR ran about 7 to 12 cycles. Using its own MiXCR run on the 5' RACE reads, TCRdb lists one record per CDR3 protein. The sample holds 750,000 to 950,000 distinct CDR3 sequences, roughly 29% seen once. As for this clonotype: Its antigen is undetermined. Since a much larger clone is just one base distant, this may be a read error.

This sample was shared with a second study, whose subject was T cells of mothers and their children.

Sequences were obtained from blood. The source of this sequence is a woman aged 40 to 50 in good health.

Written as DNA, the CDR3 is TGTGCCAGCAGACTCGCGGGGAACGGGCAGTACTTC. Protein product: CASRLAGNGQYF. V gene TRBV12-3 or TRBV12-4 combines with J gene TRBJ2-7, with D perhaps matching TRBD2 (6 bases). The CDR3 totals 12 residues. The V gene lost 6 bases and the J gene lost 9 bases, with 15 bases spanning the gap.